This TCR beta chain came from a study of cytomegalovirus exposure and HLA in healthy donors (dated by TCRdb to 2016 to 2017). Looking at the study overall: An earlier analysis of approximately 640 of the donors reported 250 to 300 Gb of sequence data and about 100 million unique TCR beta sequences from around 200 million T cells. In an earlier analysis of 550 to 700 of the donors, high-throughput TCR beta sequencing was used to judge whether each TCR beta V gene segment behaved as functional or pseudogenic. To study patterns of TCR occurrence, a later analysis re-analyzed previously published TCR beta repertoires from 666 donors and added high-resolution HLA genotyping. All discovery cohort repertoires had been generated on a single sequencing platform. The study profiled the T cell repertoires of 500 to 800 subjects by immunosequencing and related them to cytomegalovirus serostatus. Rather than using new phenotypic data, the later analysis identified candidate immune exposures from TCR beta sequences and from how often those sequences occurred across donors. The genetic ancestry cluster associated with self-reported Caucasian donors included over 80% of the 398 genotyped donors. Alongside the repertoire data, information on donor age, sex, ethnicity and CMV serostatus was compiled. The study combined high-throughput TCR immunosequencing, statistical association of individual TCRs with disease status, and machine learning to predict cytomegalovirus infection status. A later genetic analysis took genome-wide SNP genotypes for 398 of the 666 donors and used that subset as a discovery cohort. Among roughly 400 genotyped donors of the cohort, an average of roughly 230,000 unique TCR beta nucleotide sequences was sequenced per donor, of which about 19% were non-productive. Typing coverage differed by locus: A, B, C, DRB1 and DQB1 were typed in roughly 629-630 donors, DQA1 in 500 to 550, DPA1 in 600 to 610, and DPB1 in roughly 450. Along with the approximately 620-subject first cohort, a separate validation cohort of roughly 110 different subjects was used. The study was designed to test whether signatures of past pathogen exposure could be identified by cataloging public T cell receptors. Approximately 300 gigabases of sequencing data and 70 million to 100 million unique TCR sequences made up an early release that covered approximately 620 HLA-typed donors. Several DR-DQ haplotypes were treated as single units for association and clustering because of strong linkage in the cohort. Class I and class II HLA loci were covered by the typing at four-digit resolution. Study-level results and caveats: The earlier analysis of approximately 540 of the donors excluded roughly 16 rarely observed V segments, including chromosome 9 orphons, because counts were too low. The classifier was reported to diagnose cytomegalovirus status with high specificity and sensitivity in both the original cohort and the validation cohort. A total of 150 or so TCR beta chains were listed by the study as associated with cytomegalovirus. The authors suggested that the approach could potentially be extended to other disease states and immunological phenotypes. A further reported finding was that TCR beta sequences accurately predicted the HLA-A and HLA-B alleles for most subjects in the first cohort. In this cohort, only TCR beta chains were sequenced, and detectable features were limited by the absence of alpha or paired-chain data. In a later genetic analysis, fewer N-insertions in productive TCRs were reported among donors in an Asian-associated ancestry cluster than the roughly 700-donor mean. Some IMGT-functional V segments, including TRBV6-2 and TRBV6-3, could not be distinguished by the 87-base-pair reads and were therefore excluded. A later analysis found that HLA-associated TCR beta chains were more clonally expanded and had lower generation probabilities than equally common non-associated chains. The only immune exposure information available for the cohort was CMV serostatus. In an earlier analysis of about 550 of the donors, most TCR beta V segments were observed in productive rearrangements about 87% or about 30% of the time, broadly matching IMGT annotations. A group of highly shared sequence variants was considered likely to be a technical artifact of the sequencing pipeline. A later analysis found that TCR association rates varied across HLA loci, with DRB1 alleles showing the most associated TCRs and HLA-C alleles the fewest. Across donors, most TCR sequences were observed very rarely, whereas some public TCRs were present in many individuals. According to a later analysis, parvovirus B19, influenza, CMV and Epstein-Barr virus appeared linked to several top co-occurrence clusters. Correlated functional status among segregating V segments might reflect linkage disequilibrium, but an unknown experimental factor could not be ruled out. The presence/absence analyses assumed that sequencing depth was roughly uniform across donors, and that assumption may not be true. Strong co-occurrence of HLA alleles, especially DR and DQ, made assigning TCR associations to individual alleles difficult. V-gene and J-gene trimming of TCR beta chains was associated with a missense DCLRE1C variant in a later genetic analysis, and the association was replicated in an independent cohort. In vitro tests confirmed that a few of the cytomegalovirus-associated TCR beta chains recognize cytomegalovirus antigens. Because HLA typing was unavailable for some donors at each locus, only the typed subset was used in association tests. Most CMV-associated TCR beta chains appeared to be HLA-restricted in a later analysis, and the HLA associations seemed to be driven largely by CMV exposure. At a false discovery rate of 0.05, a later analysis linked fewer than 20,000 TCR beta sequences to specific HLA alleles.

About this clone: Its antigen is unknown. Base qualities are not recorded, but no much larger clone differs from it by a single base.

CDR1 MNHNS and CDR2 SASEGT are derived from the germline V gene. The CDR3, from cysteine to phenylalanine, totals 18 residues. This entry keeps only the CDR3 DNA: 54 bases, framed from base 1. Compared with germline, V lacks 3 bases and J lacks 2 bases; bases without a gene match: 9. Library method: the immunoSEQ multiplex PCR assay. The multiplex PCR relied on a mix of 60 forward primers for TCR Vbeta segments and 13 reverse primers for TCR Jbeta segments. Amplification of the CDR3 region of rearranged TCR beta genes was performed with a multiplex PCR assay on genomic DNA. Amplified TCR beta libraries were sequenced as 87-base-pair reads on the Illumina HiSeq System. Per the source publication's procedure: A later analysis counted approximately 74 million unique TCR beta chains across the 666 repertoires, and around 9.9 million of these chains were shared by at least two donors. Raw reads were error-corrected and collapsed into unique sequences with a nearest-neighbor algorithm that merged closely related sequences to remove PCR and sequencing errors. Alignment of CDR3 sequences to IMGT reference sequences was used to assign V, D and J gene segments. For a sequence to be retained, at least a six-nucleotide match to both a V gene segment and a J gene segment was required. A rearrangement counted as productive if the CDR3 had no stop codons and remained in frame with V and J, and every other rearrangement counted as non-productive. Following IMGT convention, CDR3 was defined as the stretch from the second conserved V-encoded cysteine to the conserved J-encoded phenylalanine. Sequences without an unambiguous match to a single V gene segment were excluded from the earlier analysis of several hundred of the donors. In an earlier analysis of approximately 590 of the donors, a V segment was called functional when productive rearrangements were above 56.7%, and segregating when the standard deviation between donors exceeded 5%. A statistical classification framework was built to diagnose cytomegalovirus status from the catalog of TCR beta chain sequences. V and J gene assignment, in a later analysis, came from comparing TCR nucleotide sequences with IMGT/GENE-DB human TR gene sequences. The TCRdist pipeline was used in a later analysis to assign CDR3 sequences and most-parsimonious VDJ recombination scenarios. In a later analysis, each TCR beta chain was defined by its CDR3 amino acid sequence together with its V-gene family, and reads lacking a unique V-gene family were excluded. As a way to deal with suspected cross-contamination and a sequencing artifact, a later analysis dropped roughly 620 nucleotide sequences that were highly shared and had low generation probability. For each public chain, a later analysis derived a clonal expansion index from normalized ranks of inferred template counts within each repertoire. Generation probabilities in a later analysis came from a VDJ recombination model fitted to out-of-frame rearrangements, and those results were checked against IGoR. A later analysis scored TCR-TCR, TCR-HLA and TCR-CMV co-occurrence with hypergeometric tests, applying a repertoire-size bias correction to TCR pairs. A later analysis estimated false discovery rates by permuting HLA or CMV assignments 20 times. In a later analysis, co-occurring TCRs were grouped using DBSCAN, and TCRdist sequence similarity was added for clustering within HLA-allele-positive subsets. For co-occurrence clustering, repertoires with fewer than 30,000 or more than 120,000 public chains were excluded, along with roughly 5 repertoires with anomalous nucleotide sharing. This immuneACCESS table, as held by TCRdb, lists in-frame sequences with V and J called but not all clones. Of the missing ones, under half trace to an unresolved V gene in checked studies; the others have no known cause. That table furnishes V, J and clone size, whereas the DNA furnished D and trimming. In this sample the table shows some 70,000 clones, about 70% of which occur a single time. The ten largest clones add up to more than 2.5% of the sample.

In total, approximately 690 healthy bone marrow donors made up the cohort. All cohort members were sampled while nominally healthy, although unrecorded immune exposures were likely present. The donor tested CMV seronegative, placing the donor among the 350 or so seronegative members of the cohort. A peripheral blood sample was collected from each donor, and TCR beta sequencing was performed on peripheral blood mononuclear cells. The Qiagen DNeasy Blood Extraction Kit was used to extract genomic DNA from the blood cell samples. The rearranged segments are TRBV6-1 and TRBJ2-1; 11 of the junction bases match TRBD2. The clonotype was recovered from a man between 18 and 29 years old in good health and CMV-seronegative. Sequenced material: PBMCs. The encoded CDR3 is CASSEIRLAGNTYNEQFF. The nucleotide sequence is TGTGCCAGCAGTGAGATTCGACTAGCGGGGAATACCTACAATGAGCAGTTCTTC.